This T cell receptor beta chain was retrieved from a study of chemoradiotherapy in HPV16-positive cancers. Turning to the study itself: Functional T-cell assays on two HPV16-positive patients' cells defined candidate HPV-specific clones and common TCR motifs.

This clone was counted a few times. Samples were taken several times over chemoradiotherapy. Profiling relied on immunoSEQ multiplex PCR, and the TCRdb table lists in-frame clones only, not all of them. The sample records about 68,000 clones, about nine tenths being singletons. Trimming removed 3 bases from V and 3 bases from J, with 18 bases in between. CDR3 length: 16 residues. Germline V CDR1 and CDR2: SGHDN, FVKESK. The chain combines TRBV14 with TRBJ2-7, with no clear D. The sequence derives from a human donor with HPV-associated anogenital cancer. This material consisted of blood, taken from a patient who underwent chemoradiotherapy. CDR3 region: CASSQIGPRNFYEQYF. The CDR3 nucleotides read TGTGCCAGCAGCCAGATAGGACCCCGCAATTTCTACGAGCAGTACTTC.